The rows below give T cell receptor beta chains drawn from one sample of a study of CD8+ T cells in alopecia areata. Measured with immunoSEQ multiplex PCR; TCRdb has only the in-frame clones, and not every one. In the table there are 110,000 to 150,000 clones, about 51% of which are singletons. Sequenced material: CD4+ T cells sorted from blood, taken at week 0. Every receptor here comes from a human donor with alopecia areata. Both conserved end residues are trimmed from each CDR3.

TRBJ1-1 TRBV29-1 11 SVDSGLNTEAF
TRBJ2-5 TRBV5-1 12 ASSSGRPQETQY
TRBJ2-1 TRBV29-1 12 SVTVGGRYNEQF
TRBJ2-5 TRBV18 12 ASSQTGALETQY
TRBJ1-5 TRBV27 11 ASSRGGTQAQH
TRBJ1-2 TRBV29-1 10 SISDARGGYT
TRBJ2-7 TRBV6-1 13 ASTVLSGRVYEQY
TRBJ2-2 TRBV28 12 ASSLWRGTGELF
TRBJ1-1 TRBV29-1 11 SVLDRLNTEAF
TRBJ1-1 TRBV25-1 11 ASSEYGDTEAF
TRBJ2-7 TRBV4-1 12 ASSHDRDIYEQY